This is a list of T cell receptor beta chains from one sample in a study of blood T cell repertoires in COVID-19. Sequenced by immunoSEQ multiplex PCR; TCRdb stores in-frame clones only, minus some. Here the sample spans around 150,000 clones, approximately 84% being singletons. Specimen: peripheral blood. These receptor sequences come from a man between 70 and 80 years old with acute or convalescent COVID-19. Both conserved end residues are part of each CDR3. The order of the fields is CDR3 length, J gene, V gene, clone size, D gene, CDR3 DNA, CDR3 protein. The D gene is left open where the match is weak. Some rows mark clone size as missing; the rest say once, few, many or name a class of expanded clone.

15	TRBJ2-7	TRBV5-1	-	-	TGCGCCAGCAGTCAAGGACTCCCCACCTCCTACGAGCAGTACTTC	CASSQGLPTSYEQYF
16	TRBJ2-7	TRBV12-5	-	TRBD2	TGTGCTAGTGGTTTCATGGGACTACCCCTGGAAGGCGAGCAGTACTTC	CASGFMGLPLEGEQYF
14	TRBJ2-3	TRBV10-1	-	-	TGCGCCAGCACTCCGGGGGGCCCCCGGGATACGCAGTATTTT	CASTPGGPRDTQYF
13	TRBJ2-1	TRBV28	-	-	TGTGCCAGCAGCCTTAACGGGTACAATGAGCAGTTCTTC	CASSLNGYNEQFF
13	TRBJ2-1	TRBV10-3	-	TRBD2	TGTGCCATCGGGGGACTAGCTGGGAATGAGCAGTTCTTC	CAIGGLAGNEQFF
14	TRBJ1-1	TRBV27	few	-	TGTGCCAGCAGTTTTAGCGGGCCCGGCACTGAAGCTTTCTTT	CASSFSGPGTEAFF
16	TRBJ2-3	TRBV4-1	-	-	TGCGCCAGCAGCCAAATCGGCGGGACGGGGACAGATACGCAGTATTTT	CASSQIGGTGTDTQYF
17	TRBJ2-1	TRBV4-1	-	TRBD2	TGCGCCAGCAGCCAAGGGGTACTAGCGGGTTTCTTGAATGAGCAGTTCTTC	CASSQGVLAGFLNEQFF
15	TRBJ1-2	TRBV3-1/TRBV3-2	once	-	TGTGCCAGCAGCCAAGTCTTCGGGGGAACCTATGGCTACACCTTC	CASSQVFGGTYGYTF
13	TRBJ2-7	TRBV10-1	-	TRBD2	TGCGCCAGCAGTGAAACGGGGGGGGACGAGCAGTACTTC	CASSETGGDEQYF
16	TRBJ1-5	TRBV19	-	-	TGTGCCAGTAGTATGATAGTGTTTCAGGGCGGTCAGCCCCAGCATTTT	CASSMIVFQGGQPQHF
15	TRBJ2-5	TRBV6-5	-	-	TGTGCCAGCAGTCCGCAGACAGCGACCAAAGAGACCCAGTACTTC	CASSPQTATKETQYF
16	TRBJ2-3	TRBV27	-	-	TGTGCCAGCAGTTTAAGGGGCGGGGCTAGCACAGATACGCAGTATTTT	CASSLRGGASTDTQYF
13	TRBJ1-2	TRBV28	-	-	TGTGCCAGCAGTTTTAAGGGAGGCTATGGCTACACCTTC	CASSFKGGYGYTF
15	TRBJ2-7	TRBV11-2	-	TRBD1	TGTGCCAGCAGCTATTGGACAGGGGCCACCTACGAGCAGTACTTC	CASSYWTGATYEQYF
16	TRBJ1-5	TRBV15	-	TRBD1	TGTGCCACCAGCAGAGGTTCCGGGACAGGGAATCAGCCCCAGCATTTT	CATSRGSGTGNQPQHF
15	TRBJ1-1	TRBV6-6	once	TRBD1	TGTGCCAGCAGTGGGGTGGACAGGGGGAACACTGAAGCTTTCTTT	CASSGVDRGNTEAFF
13	TRBJ2-7	TRBV11-1	-	-	TGTGCCAGCAGCTTCCACCAGGATAACGAGCAGTACTTC	CASSFHQDNEQYF
15	TRBJ2-3	TRBV6-5	-	TRBD1	TGTGCCAGCAGCCGAAAGGACAGGTTCGCAGATACGCAGTATTTT	CASSRKDRFADTQYF
18	TRBJ2-1	TRBV7-9	few	TRBD2	TGTGCCAGCAGCTTATTTTCTGTGGGCGCGGGAGGAAACAATGAGCAGTTCTTC	CASSLFSVGAGGNNEQFF
14	TRBJ1-3	TRBV9	few	-	TGTGCCAGCAGCGTACGGGGGGACCGAAACACCATATATTTT	CASSVRGDRNTIYF
13	TRBJ1-1	TRBV5-1	-	-	TGCGCCAGCAGCGTACAGCAGAACACTGAAGCTTTCTTT	CASSVQQNTEAFF
21	TRBJ2-2	TRBV23-1	-	-	TGCGCCAGCAGTCAATCACGGGGACTTGGGCTTCCCCCTTTTAACACCGGGGAGCTGTTTTTT	CASSQSRGLGLPPFNTGELFF
16	TRBJ2-7	TRBV19	-	TRBD2	TGTGCCAGTAGTATAGGCCCAGCGGGAGTCACCTACGAGCAGTACTTC	CASSIGPAGVTYEQYF
15	TRBJ1-1	TRBV6-6	-	-	TGTGCCAGCAGTTACTCAGGGGATCTGAACACTGAAGCTTTCTTT	CASSYSGDLNTEAFF
18	TRBJ1-3	TRBV9	few	-	TGTGCCAGCAGCGTAGATAGCGCAACCGGCTACTCTGGAAACACCATATATTTT	CASSVDSATGYSGNTIYF
20	TRBJ2-6	TRBV4-1	-	TRBD1	TGCGCCAGCAGCCAAGGAGTGGCAGGGGGCGGAAGCTCTGGGGCCAACGTCCTGACTTTC	CASSQGVAGGGSSGANVLTF
14	TRBJ2-1	TRBV14	few	-	TGTGCCAGCAGCCAAGAACTAGCTTACAATGAGCAGTTCTTC	CASSQELAYNEQFF
16	TRBJ1-3	TRBV27	-	-	TGTGCCAGCAGCCCCGGTCTTACCTCTGCTGGAAACACCATATATTTT	CASSPGLTSAGNTIYF
17	TRBJ1-3	TRBV14	-	-	TGTGCCAGCAGCCAAGTTCTGGGGAGGGGAACTGGAAACACCATATATTTT	CASSQVLGRGTGNTIYF
14	TRBJ1-2	TRBV6-5	few	-	TGTGCCAGCAGGGGGGGAGGGACTTCCTATGGCTACACCTTC	CASRGGGTSYGYTF
14	TRBJ2-5	TRBV6-5	-	TRBD1	TGTGCCAGCAGGCCACCAGGGGGCAGGGAGACCCAGTACTTC	CASRPPGGRETQYF
15	TRBJ2-3	TRBV28	-	-	TGTGCCAGCAGTTTAAGGGAGAGGCCCACAGATACGCAGTATTTT	CASSLRERPTDTQYF
15	TRBJ2-7	TRBV28	-	TRBD1	TGTGCCAGCAGTTCAACGGGACAGAGCTCCTACGAGCAGTACTTC	CASSSTGQSSYEQYF
18	TRBJ2-2	TRBV4-1	-	-	TGCGCCAGCAGCTCCCGGACTACCGGCAATGCGAACACCGGGGAGCTGTTTTTT	CASSSRTTGNANTGELFF
15	TRBJ1-1	TRBV19	-	TRBD1	TGTGCCAGTACCCGGCAGATTTCAGGGGGCACTGAAGCTTTCTTT	CASTRQISGGTEAFF
15	TRBJ2-1	TRBV15	-	-	TGTGCCACCAGCAGAGACTCCGCCCCCCGGGATGAGCAGTTCTTC	CATSRDSAPRDEQFF
13	TRBJ2-5	TRBV11-1	-	TRBD1	TGTGCCAGCAGCTGGGACAGTCAAGAGACCCAGTACTTC	CASSWDSQETQYF